A selection of T cell receptor beta chains follows, all from one sample in a study of blood T cell repertoires in COVID-19. The protocol was immunoSEQ multiplex PCR, while the TCRdb copy is restricted to in-frame clones and leaves out a portion. Here the sample spans under 300,000 clones, approximately 83% being singletons. The sequenced sample consisted of peripheral blood. The source is a woman between 70 and 85 years old with acute or convalescent COVID-19. Both conserved end residues are trimmed from each CDR3.

V: TRBV25-1
J: TRBJ1-1
CDR3: ASRGNQGALAEAF

V: TRBV5-1
J: TRBJ2-2
CDR3: ASSFRQGSTGELF

V: TRBV5-1
J: TRBJ1-2
CDR3: ASSRDPTGANYGYT

V: TRBV11-2
J: TRBJ2-7
CDR3: ASSLDMGGGAYEQY

V: TRBV4-2
J: TRBJ1-1
CDR3: ASSQDGGTGGWSNTEAF

V: TRBV12-5
J: TRBJ2-1
CDR3: ASGPSGTSNYNEQF

V: TRBV4-2
J: TRBJ2-1
CDR3: ASSQDGAGGVNEQF

V: TRBV6-5
J: TRBJ1-4
CDR3: ASWPGPTNEKLF

V: TRBV30
J: TRBJ1-3
CDR3: AYLQVGNTIY

V: TRBV5-1
J: TRBJ1-1
CDR3: ASSYTGGVEAF

V: TRBV5-5
J: TRBJ1-5
CDR3: ASSRDNFVGPQH

V: TRBV2
J: TRBJ1-3
CDR3: ASSVGGSGNTIY

V: TRBV5-1
J: TRBJ2-1
CDR3: ASSTVSNEQF

V: TRBV5-4
J: TRBJ2-6
CDR3: ASSPRQGGANVLT

V: TRBV29-1
J: TRBJ1-1
CDR3: SARGEGGGNTEAF

V: TRBV18
J: TRBJ2-7
CDR3: ASSARGGAGYEQY

V: TRBV29-1
J: TRBJ2-5
CDR3: SGGQGWETQY

V: TRBV13
J: TRBJ1-1
CDR3: ASSADVGYTEAF

V: TRBV5-1
J: TRBJ1-3
CDR3: ASSLAGSNTIY

V: TRBV24-1
J: TRBJ2-1
CDR3: ATSDPQGSSYNEQF

V: TRBV7-9
J: TRBJ2-3
CDR3: ASSFGRGPRGTDTQY

V: TRBV6-6
J: TRBJ1-6
CDR3: ASGITGREPLH

V: TRBV7-3
J: TRBJ1-2
CDR3: ASSFPGNNGYT

V: TRBV5-6
J: TRBJ1-4
CDR3: ASSRAGSGEKLF

V: TRBV2
J: TRBJ2-3
CDR3: ASGVGTDTQY

V: TRBV5-8
J: TRBJ2-3
CDR3: ASSFHRTHRDTDTDTQY

V: TRBV28
J: TRBJ2-1
CDR3: AISGHPFNEQF

V: TRBV6-6
J: TRBJ1-1
CDR3: ASREGQTTEAF

V: TRBV5-1
J: TRBJ1-2
CDR3: ASSVTRTNYGYT

V: TRBV7-8
J: TRBJ1-6
CDR3: ASSLGYRQASNSPLH

V: TRBV27
J: TRBJ1-3
CDR3: ASSRLSPGNTIY

V: TRBV5-6
J: TRBJ1-4
CDR3: ASSLSGTANPNEKLF

V: TRBV6-2/TRBV6-3
J: TRBJ2-2
CDR3: ASSFPTGKNTGELF

V: TRBV4-1
J: TRBJ2-1
CDR3: ASSQAARQL

V: TRBV12-3/TRBV12-4
J: TRBJ2-2
CDR3: ASSLWGDGELF

V: TRBV2
J: TRBJ2-7
CDR3: ASSEPGLAGAYEQY

V: TRBV12-3/TRBV12-4
J: TRBJ1-1
CDR3: ATTGDTEAF

V: TRBV23-1
J: TRBJ1-5
CDR3: ASSSGQGYGRSNQPQH

V: TRBV6-5
J: TRBJ1-2
CDR3: ASSRSAASYGYT

V: TRBV25-1
J: TRBJ1-1
CDR3: ASSGGGAQNTEAF

V: TRBV3-1/TRBV3-2
J: TRBJ1-1
CDR3: ASSQDTVTEAF